This TCR beta chain comes out of a study of technical replicates of blood from a handful of donors (dated by TCRdb to 2016 to 2017). The library was generated by the immunoSEQ multiplex PCR assay. This is the immuneACCESS table as TCRdb keeps it, with only in-frame sequences that have V and J called. A part of the clones is gone; compared with another copy, unresolved V genes explain less than half, and the rest is unexplained. This sample is represented by about 84,000 clones; 97% of them were singletons. Over 0.15% of the sample comes from the top ten. This clone was recorded once. The clone's antigen remains unknown. Base-call qualities are not available, and no considerably larger clone is one nucleotide away. From the cysteine up to the phenylalanine, the CDR3 has a length of 14 residues. The CDR3 DNA has 42 bases and is translated from base 1. V sheds 8 bases and J sheds 1 base, leaving 14 bases between their ends. The germline V gene sets CDR1 to MRHNA and CDR2 to SNTAGT.

The rearranged segments are TRBV6-4 and TRBJ1-1, with TRBD1 as a weak D call on 5 bases. The sequence derives from a human donor in good health. The material sequenced was T cells isolated from PBMCs. The nucleotide sequence is given as TGTGCCAGCTCCCCAGGGCCACCGAACACTGAAGCTTTCTTT. Its amino acids are CASSPGPPNTEAFF.